The rows below give T cell receptor beta chains drawn from one sample of a study of T cell changes during pregnancy in multiple sclerosis. Clones were read by immunoSEQ multiplex PCR, and TCRdb kept only the in-frame ones, dropping some. The sample comprises around 60,000 clones, around 95% of which are singletons, and about 0.33% rests with the top ten. The sequencing here drew on CD4+ T cells from peripheral blood mononuclear cells, taken before pregnancy. The origin of the receptors is a female donor with multiple sclerosis, enrolled in a pregnancy study. Both conserved end residues are trimmed from each CDR3. The order of the fields is J gene, clone size, V gene, CDR3 protein. The listing skips clone size in some rows; elsewhere it reads once, few, many or a size class.

TRBJ2-4	NA	TRBV21-1	ASSKPPRPGSKNIQY
TRBJ2-6	NA	TRBV6-5	ASSYFPTGANVLT
TRBJ2-1	NA	TRBV5-6	ASSAGWSRHNEQF
TRBJ2-1	NA	TRBV25-1	ASSGAPYNEQF
TRBJ2-3	NA	TRBV11-3	ASSLGYGGDTQY
TRBJ2-7	NA	TRBV7-9	ASSRTSGRGVSYEQY
TRBJ2-5	NA	TRBV5-1	ASSFQRGETQY
TRBJ1-1	NA	TRBV30	AWSLSGEAF
TRBJ2-7	NA	TRBV18	ASSPLGRAGGDYEQY
TRBJ2-1	NA	TRBV14	ASSQILYNEQF
TRBJ1-3	NA	TRBV13	ASSYDRVGGNTIY
TRBJ1-2	NA	TRBV10-3	AISDTGKYGYT
TRBJ2-3	NA	TRBV29-1	SVERTGGVTDTQY
TRBJ2-2	few	TRBV11-2	ASSLQKSNTGELF
TRBJ2-3	NA	TRBV19	ASKESVGADTQY
TRBJ2-5	NA	TRBV10-2	ASSVTEETQY
TRBJ2-3	NA	TRBV19	ASSPAGEGTDTQY
TRBJ2-1	NA	TRBV20-1	RAESNEQF
TRBJ1-5	few	TRBV21-1	ASSIIQGAGNQPQH
TRBJ2-1	NA	TRBV5-1	ASRGSGSGGNEQF
TRBJ1-3	once	TRBV7-2	ASSSRDSRGNTIY
TRBJ2-7	NA	TRBV2	ASSVLQGGPWGEQY
TRBJ2-3	NA	TRBV9	ASSPLQGSTDTQY
TRBJ2-1	NA	TRBV6-1	ASSEPPYNEQF
TRBJ2-4	NA	TRBV21-1	ASSTGAVRAKNIQY
TRBJ2-7	NA	TRBV28	ASLGGSREQY
TRBJ1-1	few	TRBV7-9	ASTSKPRGRHTEAF
TRBJ2-7	NA	TRBV4-3	ASSQVSSGGSYEQY
TRBJ1-2	NA	TRBV28	ASHVGGRGYT
TRBJ2-7	NA	TRBV7-2	ASSFTRAGEQY
TRBJ1-1	NA	TRBV7-8	ASSLGGESSAF
TRBJ2-1	NA	TRBV29-1	SVETSGIYNEQF
TRBJ2-2	NA	TRBV4-1	ASSQLTGVGGELF
TRBJ1-1	NA	TRBV5-1	ASSQAGGNTEAF
TRBJ1-2	NA	TRBV30	AWSAFNYGYT
TRBJ2-1	few	TRBV5-1	ASRGLAKYNEQF
TRBJ2-3	NA	TRBV7-7	ASSLGEASDTQY
TRBJ1-2	NA	TRBV10-3	AISSDRGDGYT
TRBJ2-5	NA	TRBV7-2	ASSLAPGGLQETQY
TRBJ1-1	few	TRBV13	ASTLAGGTEAF
TRBJ2-7	NA	TRBV7-3	ASSLTAGGYEQY
TRBJ2-2	once	TRBV29-1	SVYTTGELF
TRBJ1-3	NA	TRBV5-1	ASSVGQGALSGNTIY
TRBJ2-1	NA	TRBV19	ASSLQGLYNEQF
TRBJ2-1	NA	TRBV9	ASSVVVSGSNEQF
TRBJ1-5	NA	TRBV18	ASSPRSGVNQPQH
TRBJ1-1	NA	TRBV6-1	ASSETGRNTEAF
TRBJ2-6	NA	TRBV5-4	ASARGGTGANVLT
TRBJ2-3	NA	TRBV29-1	SVEDRDGTGVTY
NA	NA	TRBV2	ASRGRTGSSYEQY
TRBJ1-2	NA	TRBV2	ASSVQANYGYT
TRBJ1-2	few	TRBV5-4	ASSKQGYYGYT
TRBJ2-5	NA	TRBV19	ASRGLAGETQY
TRBJ2-5	once	TRBV7-6	ASSQGGLAVQETQY